The entry that follows covers one T cell receptor beta chain sequence. These data come from a study of blood T cell repertoires in COVID-19. Study as a whole: COVID-19 samples collected from the United States, Italy and Spain covered acute and convalescent phases. Sources were T cells, B-cell-depleted T cells, or PBMCs; the material itself was cDNA or gDNA.

How the authors handled the data: Amplifying reference gene primers gave estimates of nucleated cell counts. TCRdb keeps only in-frame clones here, not all; method: immunoSEQ multiplex PCR. That table supplies the V and J calls and clone size; D and trimming were determined from the DNA. The sample carries around 130,000 clones, approximately 85% recorded once. V lost 5 bases to trimming and J lost 3 bases, with 7 bases between them. CDR1 is SNHLY, CDR2 FYNNEI, per germline. This CDR3 has 12 residues. The specimen was peripheral blood. The chain combines TRBV2 with TRBJ2-5, with a tentative D call TRBD2 (5 bases). The receptor comes from a human donor in a cohort sampled during active COVID-19. CDR3 sequence: CASSNGEETQYF. CDR3 bases: TGTGCCAGCAGTAACGGGGAAGAGACCCAGTACTTC. Full variable domain (missing parts from reference TRBV2 and TRBJ2-5): EPEVTQTPSHQVTQMGQEVILRCVPISNHLYFYWYRQILGQKVEFLVSFYNNEISEKSEIFDDQFSVERPDGSNFTLKIRSTKLEDSAMYFCASSNGEETQYFGPGTRLLVL.